This TCR beta chain was captured in a study of blood T cells in healthy people across ages. General study findings and limits: Fewer expanded clones and more diversity marked long-lived versus aged donors.

This clonotype was seen just once. As yet, its antigen is unknown. The length of the CDR3 is 15 residues. Germline V gives CDR1 MNHNY, CDR2 SVGAGI (reference sequence). PCR was performed a second time for roughly 7 to 11 cycles using a sample-barcoded 5' primer and a J-beta primer mix. Researchers report that each sample yielded at least 2.5 million CDR3-containing paired-end reads. TCRdb recomputed calls from the 5' RACE reads with MiXCR, one row per CDR3 protein. Here the sample spans over 500,000 distinct CDR3 sequences, roughly a quarter being singletons. These same data were also listed under a study on T cells of mothers and their children. As that report states: Biologically related mothers and children overlapped slightly more than unrelated pairs, a non-significant difference.

The sequenced material came from blood. V gene TRBV6-6 combines with J gene TRBJ2-5, with D possibly being TRBD2 (7 bases). TRBJ2-7 explains the end of the DNA better; the J call may be wrong. The source is a boy aged 2 to 10 in good health. The CDR3 sequence: CASSYSGGAGYEQYF. Written as DNA, the CDR3 is TGTGCCAGCAGTTACTCGGGGGGGGCCGGCTACGAGCAGTACTTC.